Detailed here is one T cell receptor beta chain. TRB was amplified by touch-down multiplex PCR, primer pools A and B combined. TCRdb re-called the multiplex PCR reads; one entry per CDR3 protein, DNA not given. This listing includes approximately 12,000 distinct CDR3 sequences. This specimen comes from a study of T cell clusters in autoimmune cytopenias. TRB amplification used 250 ng of peripheral blood genomic DNA. CDR3 length equals 13 residues. These data also featured in a second study, about T cell repertoires in aging, cancer and after chemotherapy. That paper notes: These repertoire data do not allow conclusions about immunological memory after chemotherapy.

This receptor was taken from a human donor in good health. This sequence joins TRBV12-3 or TRBV12-4 and TRBJ1-6. Sequencing input: peripheral blood. The CDR3 reads CASSSSYNSPLHF.